This T cell receptor (beta chain) was documented in a study of T-cell memory formation after mild COVID-19. Germline-derived CDR1 and CDR2 are SGHRS and YFSETQ. This CDR3 region has 19 residues. The J segment lost 1 base and the V segment lost 3 bases, leaving 10 bases of the junction unmatched. This clonotype was picked up a small number of times. The 5'RACE method, run with constant-segment primers, produced TCR alpha and TCR beta cDNA libraries (carrying sample barcodes and UMIs). TCRdb independently ran MiXCR on the 5' RACE reads; one entry per CDR3 protein. The table lists about 350,000 distinct CDR3 sequences, 28% of them singletons.

This chain uses TRBV5-1 with TRBJ2-3, with 14 bases fitting TRBD2. The receptor's source is an adult woman who had mild COVID-19 (a few samples of this study predate the infection). Cell type and time point are not known. Sequencing used PBMCs or a T cell subset sorted from them (not recorded which). The CDR3: CASSSQTSGRAWGTDTQYF. CDR3 sequence (DNA): TGCGCCAGCAGCTCACAGACTAGCGGGAGGGCCTGGGGCACAGATACGCAGTATTTT.